The present T cell receptor (beta chain) was sequenced within a study of blood T cell repertoires in COVID-19. Whole-study context: Recovered status in Cohort 3 required two negative PCRs, clearance, or symptom resolution. The analysed material was cDNA or gDNA that came from T cells, B-cell-depleted T cells, or PBMCs.

As processed by the authors: Researchers report that nucleated cell counts were estimated from reference gene primer amplification. The data were produced by immunoSEQ multiplex PCR, yet TCRdb's version contains in-frame clones alone and is incomplete. The D gene and trimming were derived from the DNA, and the V and J assignments and clone size from that table. Of 250,000 to 350,000 clones in the sample, more than 70% are singletons; the top ten hold approximately 2%. V lost 1 base and J lost 7, with 4 bases in between. CDR3 size: 12 residues. Germline V gene lookup returns CDR1 LGHDT and CDR2 YNNKEL (reference sequence). Individuals aged roughly 18 to 100 years were recruited from roughly 23 US areas.

Sequencing was done on a sample of PBMCs or T cells enriched from blood (not recorded which). The chain has TRBV3-1 (or the pseudogene TRBV3-2) and TRBJ2-2; no clear D gene. The sequence derives from a woman aged 55-70 years in a cohort exposed to, infected with or recovered from COVID-19 (not recorded which). The CDR3 sequence: CASSQGDGELFF. CDR3 coding DNA: TGTGCCAGCAGCCAAGGCGACGGGGAGCTGTTTTTT.